These 21 T cell receptor beta chains share one sample of origin, sequenced in a study of T cell responses to AZD1222 COVID-19 vaccine. This table comes from immunoSEQ multiplex PCR, and its TCRdb copy is limited to in-frame clones, with some not included. This sample yields 130,000 or so clones, of which about 89% are seen a single time; roughly 5.7% belongs to the top ten. The sample consisted of peripheral blood, taken on day 0 of AZD1222 vaccination. Source of these receptors: an adult in good health.

The chain recombines TRBV19 with TRBJ1-6; TRBD1 matches 7 bases. This CDR3 spans 16 amino acids. Germline V gene lookup returns CDR1 LNHDA and CDR2 SQIVND (reference sequence). With 5 bases clipped from V and 6 bases from J, the junction kept 10 bases outside the gene matches. This CDR3 is CASSRPGTALNSPLHF. In nucleotides, the CDR3 is TGTGCCAGTAGTCGTCCGGGGACAGCTCTTAATTCACCCCTCCACTTT.

The chain is built from TRBV6-5 and TRBJ1-2, with D perhaps matching TRBD1 (5 bases). CDR3 length: 13 amino acids. Trimming shortened V by 5 bases and J by 4 bases, and 11 bases separated the two germline ends. Germline CDR1 is MNHEY and CDR2 is SVGAGI. The CDR3 sequence: CASSLRGGYGYTF. The CDR3 DNA reads as TGTGCCAGCAGTCTCCGGGGGGGCTATGGCTACACCTTC.

J is TRBJ2-7 and V is TRBV7-9, with D uncertain. Deletions cut 5 bases from V and 7 bases from J, with 9 bases between. This CDR3 spans 11 amino acids. Per germline, CDR1 SEHNR and CDR2 FQNEAQ (reference sequence). CDR3 sequence (DNA): TGTGCCAGCAGCGCAACGTCAGAGCAGTACTTC. The encoded protein is CASSATSEQYF.

The rearrangement links TRBV5-1 to TRBJ1-4; D is uncertain. The germline gives CDR1 SGHRS, CDR2 YFSETQ. The CDR3 length is 14 residues. The V and J ends lost 3 bases and 7 bases respectively, with 13 bases between them. The CDR3 bases are TGCGCCAGCAGCTCGAGGGTTGGTGGTGAAAAACTGTTTTTT. The encoded protein is CASSSRVGGEKLFF.

This clone was counted only a few times. The rearrangement uses TRBV6-5 and TRBJ2-7; D tentatively reads TRBD1 or TRBD2 (5 bases each). The germline gives CDR1 MNHEY, CDR2 SVGAGI. Trimming left V 5 bases short and J 4 bases short, with 9 bases between. This CDR3 contains 12 residues. CDR3 nucleotide sequence: TGTGCCAGCAGTACCTGGGGGTACGAGCAGTACTTC. Residues: CASSTWGYEQYF.

The V call is TRBV21-1, the J call TRBJ1-5. TRBV21-1 is classified as a pseudogene. This CDR3 has 16 residues. CDR3 loop: CASSPRWGVVGQPQHF. Here the CDR3 DNA reads TGTGCCAGCAGCCCCCGATGGGGAGTTGTTGGGCAGCCCCAGCATTTT.

V is TRBV27 and J is TRBJ1-6, with D maybe TRBD1 (5 bases). V dropped 6 bases and J dropped 0 bases, with 15 bases sitting between them. CDR1 is MNHEY, CDR2 SMNVEV, per germline (reference sequence). This CDR3 comprises 17 residues. CDR3 nucleotides: TGTGCCAGCAGCCTGGGGGACTTTCGCTCCTATAATTCACCCCTCCACTTT. Encoded protein: CASSLGDFRSYNSPLHF.

The chain recombines TRBV14 with TRBJ2-7; tentatively, D is TRBD1 (5 bases). CDR1 is SGHDN and CDR2 is FVKESK in the germline V gene. CDR3 length: 13 amino acids. Between the trimmed V and J ends, which lost 1 base and 6 bases, there was a span of 10 bases. In DNA, the CDR3 is TGTGCCAGCAGCCAAGTGATTACAGGCGAGCAGTACTTC. It encodes CASSQVITGEQYF.

This clone was seen a handful of times. The CDR3 is CASSLGSGSPLHF. Written as DNA, the CDR3 is TGTGCCAGCAGCTTAGGTTCTGGTTCACCCCTCCACTTT. The V call is TRBV11-3, the J call TRBJ1-6, with D unresolved. The CDR3 covers 13 residues. Germline V gene sequence: CDR1 SGHNT, CDR2 YENEEA. Trimming took 1 base from V and 9 from J, leaving 7 bases between them. Full variable domain (remainder filled in from reference TRBV11-3 and TRBJ1-6): EAGVVQSPRYKIIEKKQPVAFWCNPISGHNTLYWYLQNLGQGPELLIRYENEEAVDDSQLPKDRFSAERLKGVDSTLKIQPAELGDSAVYLCASSLGSGSPLHFGNGTRLTVT.

The chain couples TRBV19 to TRBJ1-5, with a tentative D call TRBD1 (6 bases). The CDR3 is 14 residues long. Deletions cut 3 bases from V and 7 bases from J, with 13 bases between. CDR1 is LNHDA, CDR2 SQIVND, per germline (reference sequence). The chain's CDR3 is CASSITGFEQPQHF. The DNA for the CDR3 is TGTGCCAGTAGTATCACAGGGTTCGAGCAGCCCCAGCATTTT.

CDR3 sequence reads: CASSPSGDFYGYTF. For the CDR3, the DNA is TGTGCCAGCTCACCCTCGGGGGATTTCTATGGCTACACCTTC. The chain has TRBV18 and TRBJ1-2, with D possibly matching TRBD1 (5 bases). Per the germline V gene, CDR1 is KGHSH and CDR2 is LQKENI. The length of the CDR3 is 14 residues. Trimming took off 3 bases at V and 4 bases at J, with 12 bases between the two ends.

The rearrangement uses TRBV19 and TRBJ2-1; D tentatively fits TRBD1 or TRBD2 (5 bases each). The CDR3 covers 14 residues. V was clipped by 7 bases and J by 4 bases, with 14 bases between them. The germline V gene encodes CDR1 LNHDA and CDR2 SQIVND (reference sequence). CDR3 nucleotide sequence: TGTGCCAGTAACACCCGGGGCCCATACAATGAGCAGTTCTTC. Its protein product is CASNTRGPYNEQFF.

The V call is TRBV5-1, the J call TRBJ1-1; tentative D call: TRBD1 (6 bases). This CDR3 contains 15 residues. Trimming took off 4 bases at V and 3 bases at J, with 16 bases between the two ends. Germline V gene sequence: CDR1 SGHRS, CDR2 YFSETQ. The DNA for the CDR3 is TGCGCCAGCAGCCGGATCGGCCAGGGGTACACTGAAGCTTTCTTT. Translating gives CASSRIGQGYTEAFF.

CDR3 DNA: TGTGCCAGCAGGCTTAGCGGGGCAGCCTACGAGCAGTACTTC. The encoded protein is CASRLSGAAYEQYF. The genes are TRBV28 and TRBJ2-7; 8 nucleotides match TRBD2. This CDR3 has 14 residues. Germline V gene sequence: CDR1 MDHEN, CDR2 SYDVKM. With 6 bases clipped from V and 2 bases from J, the junction kept 6 bases outside the gene matches.

This chain connects TRBV9 to TRBJ2-5; weak D call: TRBD2 (6 bases). V lost 2 bases, J lost 4 bases, and 27 bases lay in between. Germline V gene data show CDR1 as SGDLS and CDR2 as YYNGEE. The CDR3 length is 19 residues. CDR3 sequence (DNA): TGTGCCAGCAGCGTGGGTTCTATGCCCGGGAGCAGGTTCGGAGAGACCCAGTACTTC. Amino acid sequence: CASSVGSMPGSRFGETQYF.

This clone was detected once. The chain is built from TRBV6-1 and TRBJ1-5; D not resolved. CDR1 and CDR2 (germline): MNHNS, SASEGT. The CDR3 sequence is 15 residues long. Trimming shortened V by 2 bases and J by 3 bases, and 11 bases separated the two germline ends. Here the CDR3 reads CASSELWAINQPQHF. The DNA of the CDR3 is TGTGCCAGCAGTGAATTGTGGGCTATCAATCAGCCCCAGCATTTT.

This chain links TRBV30 with TRBJ1-1; no definite D call. Germline CDR1 and CDR2: GTSNPN and SVGIG (reference sequence). The CDR3 covers 14 residues. V lost 0 bases and J 5 bases, leaving 13 bases between the germline ends. This chain's CDR3 is CAWSVYGLGTEAFF. The CDR3 DNA sequence: TGTGCCTGGAGTGTTTACGGGTTGGGTACTGAAGCTTTCTTT.

This sequence joins TRBV6-1 and TRBJ1-5; the D gene is possibly TRBD1 (6 bases). Germline V gene sequence: CDR1 MNHNS, CDR2 SASEGT. This CDR3 region has 15 residues. The V end was cut by 3 bases, the J end by 4 bases, with 13 bases between. The CDR3 loop is CASSDQDSYNQPQHF. The CDR3 bases are TGTGCCAGCAGTGACCAGGACAGTTATAATCAGCCCCAGCATTTT.

This clone turned up a few times. The gene calls are TRBV6-5 and TRBJ2-1, with 8 bases that match TRBD1. CDR1 and CDR2 (germline): MNHEY, SVGAGI. The CDR3 sequence is 14 residues long. V trimming: 4 bases; J trimming: 6 bases; junction bases outside the gene matches: 5. The CDR3 sequence: CASSSDRVFNEQFF. In DNA, the CDR3 is TGTGCCAGCAGTTCGGACAGGGTGTTCAATGAGCAGTTCTTC.

This sequence joins TRBV19 and TRBJ2-3; 7 bases agree with TRBD1. The J segment lost 1 base and the V segment lost 5 bases, leaving 3 bases of the junction unmatched. Per germline, CDR1 LNHDA and CDR2 SQIVND (reference sequence). This CDR3 is 14 amino acids long. The CDR3: CASSGGQGTDTQYF. CDR3 sequence (DNA): TGTGCCAGTAGTGGAGGACAGGGCACAGATACGCAGTATTTT.

The rearrangement uses TRBV6-5 and TRBJ1-6, with D possibly being TRBD1 (5 bases). The CDR3 extends over 15 amino acids. The germline V and J ends were trimmed by 0 bases and 10 bases, with 13 bases remaining between them. Germline V gene lookup returns CDR1 MNHEY and CDR2 SVGAGI. The chain's CDR3 is CASSYSGAVWSPLHF. For the CDR3, the DNA is TGTGCCAGCAGTTACTCAGGGGCCGTTTGGTCACCCCTCCACTTT.